The rows below give T cell receptor beta chains drawn from one sample of a study of cytotoxic CD8 clonotypes in ibrutinib-treated CLL. Assay used: immunoSEQ multiplex PCR; TCRdb lists only in-frame clones, some missing. The profile covers over 120,000 clones, with roughly 76% appearing a single time and 5% to 5.5% taken by the ten largest. Sample: PBMCs, taken after 24 months of ibrutinib treatment. All receptors derive from a human donor with chronic lymphocytic leukemia. The CDR3 runs from the conserved cysteine through the conserved F or W. Fields, in order: D gene, V gene, CDR3 length, J gene, clone size, CDR3 DNA, CDR3 protein. The D gene is left open where the match is weak. Size tells how often a clone was seen (once, few, many) or the class of an expanded clone, and some rows leave it out.

D: -
V: TRBV28
length: 10
J: TRBJ1-2
size: -
DNA: TGTGCCAGCGGGTCCTATGGCTACACCTTC
CDR3: CASGSYGYTF

D: -
V: TRBV19
length: 18
J: TRBJ2-2
size: -
DNA: TGTGCCAGTAGTATCCGCGCAGGGCTTCTCTTGGGGGTCGGGGAGCTGTTTTTT
CDR3: CASSIRAGLLLGVGELFF

D: -
V: TRBV4-2
length: 17
J: TRBJ1-4
size: -
DNA: TGTGCCAGCAGCCCTCCGGGGGCGGTGAGGACTAATGAAAAACTGTTTTTT
CDR3: CASSPPGAVRTNEKLFF

D: TRBD1
V: TRBV6-6
length: 14
J: TRBJ1-2
size: once
DNA: TGTGCCAGCAGGGAGACAGGGGACTATGCGGGCTACACCTTC
CDR3: CASRETGDYAGYTF

D: TRBD1
V: TRBV7-2
length: 15
J: TRBJ1-1
size: -
DNA: TGTGCCAGCAGCCGCGGGAAGGGGGCTGCCACTGAAGCTTTCTTT
CDR3: CASSRGKGAATEAFF

D: -
V: TRBV29-1
length: 12
J: TRBJ1-2
size: -
DNA: TGCAGCGTTGGGGCGGACCAATATGGCTACACCTTC
CDR3: CSVGADQYGYTF

D: -
V: TRBV28
length: 13
J: TRBJ1-2
size: few
DNA: TGTGCCAGCAGTTTAGGACGGAACTATGGCTACACCTTC
CDR3: CASSLGRNYGYTF

D: TRBD2
V: TRBV27
length: 18
J: TRBJ2-3
size: -
DNA: TGTGCCAGCAGTTTATCTGAGGGACTAGCGGGTCGACCAGATACGCAGTATTTT
CDR3: CASSLSEGLAGRPDTQYF

D: TRBD1
V: TRBV19
length: 15
J: TRBJ1-5
size: -
DNA: TGTGCCAGTAGTGTCGGACAGGCCGGGGATCAGCCCCAGCATTTT
CDR3: CASSVGQAGDQPQHF

D: -
V: TRBV7-2
length: 13
J: TRBJ2-7
size: -
DNA: TGTGCCAGCAGCTTTGGGCGGAAGGGCGAGCAGTACTTC
CDR3: CASSFGRKGEQYF

D: -
V: TRBV9
length: 14
J: TRBJ1-1
size: -
DNA: TGTGCCAGCAGCGTAGGCCCACAACGCACTGAAGCTTTCTTT
CDR3: CASSVGPQRTEAFF

D: -
V: TRBV6-6
length: 16
J: TRBJ1-5
size: -
DNA: TGTGCCAGCAGTTACGTCGGGACGGGGGGCAATCAGCCCCAGCATTTT
CDR3: CASSYVGTGGNQPQHF

D: -
V: TRBV6-6
length: 12
J: TRBJ2-7
size: -
DNA: TGTGCCAGCGGGGGGGCGGGCTACGAGCAGTACTTC
CDR3: CASGGAGYEQYF

D: -
V: TRBV19
length: 14
J: TRBJ1-3
size: -
DNA: TGTGCCAGTACCGACCGTAACTCTGGAAACACCATATATTTT
CDR3: CASTDRNSGNTIYF

D: TRBD1
V: TRBV6-5
length: 15
J: TRBJ2-2
size: -
DNA: TGTGCCAGCAGCCGGACAGGGGCGGGCACCGGGGAGCTGTTTTTT
CDR3: CASSRTGAGTGELFF

D: TRBD2
V: TRBV27
length: 15
J: TRBJ2-6
size: -
DNA: TGTGCCAGCAGTTTAGGGCTAGCGGGCCCCTACGTCCTGACTTTC
CDR3: CASSLGLAGPYVLTF